This is a list of T cell receptor beta chains from one sample in a study of blood T cell repertoires in COVID-19. Measured with immunoSEQ multiplex PCR; TCRdb has only the in-frame clones, and not every one. The table shows a few hundred thousand clones, with around 92% occurring only once. Sequenced: PBMCs or T cells enriched from blood (not recorded which). Receptors originate from a woman aged 25 to 45 who had recovered from COVID-19. Both conserved end residues are part of each CDR3. A D gene is named only where the DNA matches it firmly. Rows may omit the clone size; those that give it use once, few, many or a size class.

D gene: NA
V gene: TRBV18
clone size: NA
J gene: TRBJ1-1
CDR3 DNA: TGTGCCAGCTCATCGGGACAACTCCCTATGAACACTGAAGCTTTCTTT
CDR3 protein: CASSSGQLPMNTEAFF

D gene: NA
V gene: TRBV30
clone size: NA
J gene: TRBJ2-3
CDR3 DNA: TGTGCCGGCGCCCTCGCTGGGCTCACAGATACGCAGTATTTT
CDR3 protein: CAGALAGLTDTQYF

D gene: NA
V gene: TRBV12-3/TRBV12-4
clone size: NA
J gene: TRBJ1-1
CDR3 DNA: TGTGCCAGCATTTTAGTGAGGAACACTGAAGCTTTCTTT
CDR3 protein: CASILVRNTEAFF

D gene: NA
V gene: TRBV12-5
clone size: NA
J gene: TRBJ1-5
CDR3 DNA: TGTGCTAGTGGTTGGGGGGTTAGCAATCAGCCCCAGCATTTT
CDR3 protein: CASGWGVSNQPQHF

D gene: NA
V gene: TRBV9
clone size: NA
J gene: TRBJ2-5
CDR3 DNA: TGTGCCAGCAGCTACCCGGACGGGGAAGAGACCCAGTACTTC
CDR3 protein: CASSYPDGEETQYF

D gene: TRBD2
V gene: TRBV27
clone size: NA
J gene: TRBJ2-1
CDR3 DNA: TGTGCCAGCAGTTTATCGTACGGGGGGGGCTACAATGAGCAGTTCTTC
CDR3 protein: CASSLSYGGGYNEQFF

D gene: TRBD1
V gene: TRBV5-1
clone size: NA
J gene: TRBJ1-2
CDR3 DNA: TGCGCCAGCAGCACCATCCCCCGGGACAGCAGAGGCTACACCTTC
CDR3 protein: CASSTIPRDSRGYTF

D gene: NA
V gene: TRBV4-1
clone size: NA
J gene: TRBJ2-1
CDR3 DNA: TGCGCCAGCAGCCAAGATTGGGAGATAGGGTCCTACAATGAGCAGTTCTTC
CDR3 protein: CASSQDWEIGSYNEQFF

D gene: NA
V gene: TRBV3-1/TRBV3-2
clone size: NA
J gene: TRBJ2-1
CDR3 DNA: TGTGCCAGCAGCCTCACTAGCCCCCCCTACAATGAGCAGTTCTTC
CDR3 protein: CASSLTSPPYNEQFF

D gene: TRBD1
V gene: TRBV9
clone size: NA
J gene: TRBJ2-7
CDR3 DNA: TGTGCCAGCAGCCCCCAGACAGGGACCCACTACGAGCAGTACTTC
CDR3 protein: CASSPQTGTHYEQYF

D gene: NA
V gene: TRBV30
clone size: NA
J gene: TRBJ2-5
CDR3 DNA: TGTGCCTGGAGGTATTTAGCAGAGACCCAGTACTTC
CDR3 protein: CAWRYLAETQYF

D gene: NA
V gene: TRBV10-2
clone size: NA
J gene: TRBJ2-5
CDR3 DNA: TGCGCCAGCAGGACAGGTATTCGGGAGACCCAGTACTTC
CDR3 protein: CASRTGIRETQYF

D gene: TRBD1
V gene: TRBV6-5
clone size: few
J gene: TRBJ1-6
CDR3 DNA: TGTGCCAGCAGTAGACAGGGGGATTCACCCCTCCACTTT
CDR3 protein: CASSRQGDSPLHF

D gene: NA
V gene: TRBV4-3
clone size: NA
J gene: TRBJ1-1
CDR3 DNA: TGCGCCAGCAGCCAAGATCGGGCAGGGCTGAACACTGAAGCTTTCTTT
CDR3 protein: CASSQDRAGLNTEAFF

D gene: TRBD1
V gene: TRBV4-1
clone size: once
J gene: TRBJ1-4
CDR3 DNA: TGCGCCAGCAGCCAAGTGGCAGGGGGTTTTAATGAAAAACTGTTTTTT
CDR3 protein: CASSQVAGGFNEKLFF

D gene: NA
V gene: TRBV19
clone size: NA
J gene: TRBJ1-5
CDR3 DNA: TGTGCCAGTAGGGAGGGACGGTCGGATCAGCCCCAGCATTTT
CDR3 protein: CASREGRSDQPQHF

D gene: NA
V gene: TRBV30
clone size: NA
J gene: TRBJ1-3
CDR3 DNA: TGTGCCTGGGGTTGGAGGGCCAGGAGCTCTGGAAACACCATATATTTT
CDR3 protein: CAWGWRARSSGNTIYF

D gene: NA
V gene: TRBV4-2
clone size: NA
J gene: TRBJ2-3
CDR3 DNA: TGTGCCAGCAGCCCCACAAGCGGAAGCACAGATACGCAGTATTTT
CDR3 protein: CASSPTSGSTDTQYF

D gene: TRBD2
V gene: TRBV15
clone size: once
J gene: TRBJ2-5
CDR3 DNA: TGTGCCACCAGCACCCGGGGAGGGACTCGAGGCGAGACCCAGTACTTC
CDR3 protein: CATSTRGGTRGETQYF

D gene: NA
V gene: TRBV27
clone size: NA
J gene: TRBJ2-4
CDR3 DNA: TGTGCCAGCAGCTTACTCCCGCAGGGAACGGACATTCAGTACTTC
CDR3 protein: CASSLLPQGTDIQYF

D gene: TRBD1
V gene: TRBV27
clone size: NA
J gene: TRBJ2-5
CDR3 DNA: TGTGCCAGCAGTCCCCTGACAGGGGGAGAGACCCAGTACTTC
CDR3 protein: CASSPLTGGETQYF

D gene: NA
V gene: TRBV7-6
clone size: NA
J gene: TRBJ1-4
CDR3 DNA: TGTGCCAGCAGCTTAGGTCGTGCACTAAATGAAAAACTGTTTTTT
CDR3 protein: CASSLGRALNEKLFF

D gene: NA
V gene: TRBV6-2/TRBV6-3
clone size: NA
J gene: TRBJ1-5
CDR3 DNA: TGTGCCAGCAGTCTAACTTCCAGGTCTCAGCCCCAGCATTTT
CDR3 protein: CASSLTSRSQPQHF

D gene: NA
V gene: TRBV5-1
clone size: NA
J gene: TRBJ2-6
CDR3 DNA: TGCGCCAGCAGGGTAGACTCTGGGGCCAACGTCCTGACTTTC
CDR3 protein: CASRVDSGANVLTF

D gene: NA
V gene: TRBV28
clone size: NA
J gene: TRBJ2-7
CDR3 DNA: TGTGCCAGCAGTCGGGACAAATCCCTTTACGAGCAGTACTTC
CDR3 protein: CASSRDKSLYEQYF

D gene: TRBD1
V gene: TRBV6-5
clone size: NA
J gene: TRBJ1-2
CDR3 DNA: TGTGCCAGCAGTTTGCCAGGGGGCGCGAATGGCTACACCTTC
CDR3 protein: CASSLPGGANGYTF

D gene: NA
V gene: TRBV2
clone size: NA
J gene: TRBJ1-4
CDR3 DNA: TGTGCCAGCAGCCCCGGGGTAGGGGAAAAACTGTTTTTT
CDR3 protein: CASSPGVGEKLFF

D gene: NA
V gene: TRBV5-4
clone size: NA
J gene: TRBJ1-3
CDR3 DNA: TGTGCCAGCAGCCCGGCCCCAGGGTTCGGCAGCACCATATATTTT
CDR3 protein: CASSPAPGFGSTIYF

D gene: NA
V gene: TRBV2
clone size: NA
J gene: TRBJ1-1
CDR3 DNA: TGTGCCAGCAGTTCAGGTGGGGCCGGATTGAACACTGAAGCTTTCTTT
CDR3 protein: CASSSGGAGLNTEAFF

D gene: TRBD1
V gene: TRBV12-5
clone size: NA
J gene: TRBJ1-1
CDR3 DNA: TGTGCTAGTGCAGGGGGCTCTGAAGCTTTCTTT
CDR3 protein: CASAGGSEAFF

D gene: NA
V gene: TRBV19
clone size: NA
J gene: TRBJ1-5
CDR3 DNA: TGTGCCAGTAGTGCCATGGGCGGCAATCAGCCCCAGCATTTT
CDR3 protein: CASSAMGGNQPQHF

D gene: TRBD2
V gene: TRBV7-3
clone size: NA
J gene: TRBJ2-2
CDR3 DNA: TGTGCCAGCAGCCACCGGGGGGGGTACCTGAACACCGGGGAGCTGTTTTTT
CDR3 protein: CASSHRGGYLNTGELFF

D gene: TRBD1
V gene: TRBV4-3
clone size: once
J gene: TRBJ2-2
CDR3 DNA: TGCGCCAGCAGCCCGGTCGGACAGGGGGTTGGGGCCGGGGAGCTGTTTTTT
CDR3 protein: CASSPVGQGVGAGELFF

D gene: TRBD1
V gene: TRBV28
clone size: once
J gene: TRBJ1-5
CDR3 DNA: TGTGCCAGCAGTTTCCCTATGGACAGGTCAAGCAATCAGCCCCAGCATTTT
CDR3 protein: CASSFPMDRSSNQPQHF

D gene: NA
V gene: TRBV3-1/TRBV3-2
clone size: NA
J gene: TRBJ1-2
CDR3 DNA: TGTGCCAGCAGCCAAGACGAGGGAGGCTATGGCTACACCTTC
CDR3 protein: CASSQDEGGYGYTF

D gene: NA
V gene: TRBV13
clone size: NA
J gene: TRBJ2-1
CDR3 DNA: TGTGCCAGCAGCTTAATATGGGCAAGAAGTGAGCAGTTCTTC
CDR3 protein: CASSLIWARSEQFF

D gene: NA
V gene: TRBV4-3
clone size: NA
J gene: TRBJ1-6
CDR3 DNA: TGCGCCAGCAGCCAAGAGGGGGGACTAAACTATAATTCACCCCTCCACTTT
CDR3 protein: CASSQEGGLNYNSPLHF

D gene: NA
V gene: TRBV10-2
clone size: NA
J gene: TRBJ2-5
CDR3 DNA: TGCGCCAGCAGTGAGGCGAAACAGGGTTTACAAGAGACCCAGTACTTC
CDR3 protein: CASSEAKQGLQETQYF

D gene: NA
V gene: TRBV29-1
clone size: NA
J gene: TRBJ1-2
CDR3 DNA: TGCAGCGTTGTGGGGGGAGGCTACACCTTC
CDR3 protein: CSVVGGGYTF

D gene: NA
V gene: TRBV6-5
clone size: NA
J gene: TRBJ2-4
CDR3 DNA: TGTGCCAGCAGACAGGGTGTGGGCAAAAACATTCAGTACTTC
CDR3 protein: CASRQGVGKNIQYF

D gene: NA
V gene: TRBV28
clone size: NA
J gene: TRBJ1-3
CDR3 DNA: TGTGCCAGCAGTTCCCCAGGGTGGTGGGGAAACACCATATATTTT
CDR3 protein: CASSSPGWWGNTIYF

D gene: TRBD1
V gene: TRBV5-1
clone size: NA
J gene: TRBJ1-2
CDR3 DNA: TGCGCCAGCAGCTCCGACCCACAGGGGCCCATTGGCGATGGCTACACCTTC
CDR3 protein: CASSSDPQGPIGDGYTF

D gene: NA
V gene: TRBV7-8
clone size: once
J gene: TRBJ1-3
CDR3 DNA: TGTGCCAGCAGCCCCGGACAGAGCTCTGGAAACACCATATATTTT
CDR3 protein: CASSPGQSSGNTIYF

D gene: TRBD2
V gene: TRBV6-2/TRBV6-3
clone size: NA
J gene: TRBJ2-1
CDR3 DNA: TGTGCCAGCAGTTACGACCCGGGACTAGCGGGAGTCTATGAGCAGTTCTTC
CDR3 protein: CASSYDPGLAGVYEQFF

D gene: TRBD1
V gene: TRBV5-6
clone size: NA
J gene: TRBJ2-5
CDR3 DNA: TGTGCCAGCAGAAGGGACAGCCAAGAGACCCAGTACTTC
CDR3 protein: CASRRDSQETQYF

D gene: NA
V gene: TRBV18
clone size: NA
J gene: TRBJ2-5
CDR3 DNA: TGTGCCAGCTCACCAGGCACCCCAGGAACCCAGTACTTC
CDR3 protein: CASSPGTPGTQYF

D gene: NA
V gene: TRBV27
clone size: NA
J gene: TRBJ1-2
CDR3 DNA: TGTGCCAGCAGTTTATCGTCCGGAGGGAATGGCTACACCTTC
CDR3 protein: CASSLSSGGNGYTF

D gene: NA
V gene: TRBV5-1
clone size: NA
J gene: TRBJ2-5
CDR3 DNA: TGCGCCAGCAGCTTGGACAGCCTGGTTGGGGAGACCCAGTACTTC
CDR3 protein: CASSLDSLVGETQYF